This record looks at one T cell receptor beta chain sequence and its context. Only a few counts were recorded for this clone. Its target antigen remains unknown. Base qualities are not recorded, but no much larger clone differs from it by a single base. The cohort consisted of fewer than 700 healthy bone marrow donors. At the time of sampling, all cohort members were nominally healthy, though unrecorded immune exposures were likely present. CMV serostatus was positive for roughly 290 and negative for about 55% of the 666 cohort members, and was not recorded for this donor. Each donor provided a peripheral blood sample, and peripheral blood mononuclear cells were used for TCR beta sequencing. The Qiagen DNeasy Blood Extraction Kit was used to extract genomic DNA from the blood cell samples. The source of the sample is a study of cytomegalovirus exposure and HLA in healthy donors (dated by TCRdb to about 2017). About the investigation overall: In an earlier analysis of under 750 of the donors, roughly 300 Gb of sequence data and 100 million or so unique TCR beta sequences from about 180 million T cells were reported. To decide whether each TCR beta V gene segment behaved as functional or pseudogenic, an earlier analysis of 587 of the donors relied on high-throughput TCR beta sequencing. Donor age, sex, ethnicity and CMV serostatus were compiled alongside the repertoire data. HLA typing included class I and class II loci at four-digit resolution. On average, about 240,000 unique TCR beta nucleotide sequences were sequenced per donor among about 400 genotyped donors of the cohort, with around 19% of those sequences being non-productive. A separate validation cohort of approximately 130 different subjects was used in addition to the approximately 640-subject first cohort. High-throughput TCR immunosequencing, statistical association of individual TCRs with disease status, and machine learning were combined to predict cytomegalovirus infection status. A later genetic analysis took genome-wide SNP genotypes for about three fifths of the 666 donors and used that subset as a discovery cohort. Rather than using new phenotypic data, the later analysis identified candidate immune exposures from TCR beta sequences and from how often those sequences occurred across donors. Of the approximately 370 genotyped donors, 75% to 85% were placed in the genetic ancestry cluster associated with self-reported Caucasian donors. The study aimed to test whether signatures of past pathogen exposure could be identified by cataloging public T cell receptors. Using immunosequencing, the study profiled T cell repertoires from roughly 650 subjects and related those repertoires to cytomegalovirus serostatus. An early release covering over 500 HLA-typed donors comprised 300 to 350 gigabases of sequencing data and tens of millions of unique TCR sequences. A later analysis re-examined previously published TCR beta repertoires from 600 to 700 donors and added high-resolution HLA genotyping to investigate patterns of TCR occurrence. Because of strong linkage in the cohort, roughly five DR-DQ haplotypes were treated as single units for association and clustering. The number of donors typed differed by locus, with roughly 620-640 for A, B, C, DRB1 and DQB1, approximately 500 for DQA1, 600 to 610 for DPA1, and 400 to 490 for DPB1. All discovery cohort repertoires had been generated on a single sequencing platform. Overall study outcomes, separate from this receptor: Several of the top co-occurrence clusters appeared to be linked to parvovirus B19, influenza, CMV and Epstein-Barr virus, according to a later analysis. In an earlier analysis of under 600 of the donors, most TCR beta V segments were observed in productive rearrangements about 87% or about 30% of the time, broadly matching IMGT annotations. A group of highly shared sequence variants was considered likely to be a technical artifact of the sequencing pipeline. V-gene and J-gene trimming of TCR beta chains was associated with a missense DCLRE1C variant in a later genetic analysis, and the association was replicated in an independent cohort. Because counts were too low, more than 15 rarely observed V segments, including chromosome 9 orphons, were excluded from the earlier analysis of 587 of the donors. In vitro tests confirmed that a few of the cytomegalovirus-associated TCR beta chains recognize cytomegalovirus antigens. Correlated functional status among segregating V segments might be attributable to linkage disequilibrium, but an unknown experimental factor could not be ruled out. A later analysis found that HLA-associated TCR beta chains were more clonally expanded and had lower generation probabilities than equally common non-associated chains. The presence/absence analyses assumed that sequencing depth was roughly uniform across donors, and that assumption may not be true. The 87-base-pair reads could not distinguish some IMGT-functional V segments, including TRBV6-2 and TRBV6-3, so those segments were excluded. A further reported finding was that TCR beta sequences accurately predicted the HLA-A and HLA-B alleles for most subjects in the first cohort. For the cohort, immune exposure information was limited to CMV serostatus. According to a later genetic analysis, donors in an Asian-associated ancestry cluster had fewer N-insertions in productive TCRs than the roughly 670-donor mean. A later analysis found that most CMV-associated TCR beta chains appeared HLA-restricted, with HLA associations seemingly driven largely by CMV exposure. The study listed 164 TCR beta chains as associated with cytomegalovirus. A later analysis associated about 16,000 TCR beta sequences with specific HLA alleles at a false discovery rate of 0.05. In this cohort, only TCR beta chains were sequenced, and detectable features were limited by the absence of alpha or paired-chain data. Because some donors lacked HLA typing at each locus, the association tests relied only on the typed subset. When HLA alleles, especially DR and DQ, strongly co-occurred, attributing TCR associations to individual alleles was difficult. Across donors, most TCR sequences were observed very rarely, whereas some public TCRs were present in many individuals. The classifier was reported to diagnose cytomegalovirus status with high specificity and sensitivity in both the original and validation cohorts. The authors suggested that the approach could potentially be extended to other disease states and immunological phenotypes. In a later analysis, TCR association rates were found to vary across HLA loci, with the most associated TCRs seen for DRB1 alleles and the fewest for HLA-C alleles.

Library method: the immunoSEQ multiplex PCR assay. A mixture of 60 forward primers for TCR Vbeta segments and 13 reverse primers for TCR Jbeta segments was used in the multiplex PCR. A multiplex PCR assay on genomic DNA amplified the CDR3 region of rearranged TCR beta genes. The amplified TCR beta libraries were sequenced on the Illumina HiSeq System as 87-base-pair reads. The authors processed their data as follows. Across the roughly 600 repertoires, a later analysis counted some 81 million unique TCR beta chains, some 11 million of which were shared by at least two donors. Raw reads were error-corrected and collapsed into unique sequences by a nearest-neighbor algorithm in which closely related sequences were merged to remove PCR and sequencing errors. To assign V, D and J gene segments, CDR3 sequences were aligned to IMGT reference sequences. For a sequence to be retained, at least a six-nucleotide match to both a V gene segment and a J gene segment was required. A rearrangement was called productive if the CDR3 had no stop codons and remained in frame with V and J, and every other rearrangement was called non-productive. CDR3 was defined according to IMGT convention as the region running from the second conserved V-encoded cysteine to the conserved J-encoded phenylalanine. The earlier analysis of about 590 of the donors excluded sequences that lacked an unambiguous match to a single V gene segment. In an earlier analysis of more than 500 of the donors, a V segment was called functional when productive rearrangements were above 56.7%, and segregating when the standard deviation between donors exceeded 5%. To diagnose cytomegalovirus status from the catalog of TCR beta chain sequences, a statistical classification framework was built. In a later analysis, TCR nucleotide sequences were compared against IMGT/GENE-DB human TR gene sequences so that V and J genes could be assigned. The TCRdist pipeline was used in a later analysis to assign CDR3 sequences and most-parsimonious VDJ recombination scenarios. In a later analysis, each TCR beta chain was defined by its CDR3 amino acid sequence together with its V-gene family, and reads lacking a unique V-gene family were excluded. To address suspected cross-contamination and a sequencing artifact, a later analysis removed 592 highly shared, low-generation-probability nucleotide sequences. For each public chain, a later analysis derived a clonal expansion index from normalized ranks of inferred template counts within each repertoire. A later analysis computed generation probabilities with a VDJ recombination model fitted to out-of-frame rearrangements, and checked the results against IGoR. In a later analysis, TCR-TCR, TCR-HLA and TCR-CMV co-occurrence was scored with hypergeometric tests, and a repertoire-size bias correction was applied to TCR pairs. False discovery rates were estimated in a later analysis by permuting HLA or CMV assignments 20 times. In a later analysis, co-occurring TCRs were grouped using DBSCAN, with TCRdist sequence similarity added in when clustering inside HLA-allele-positive subsets. For co-occurrence clustering, repertoires with fewer than 30,000 or more than 120,000 public chains were excluded, along with roughly 5 repertoires with anomalous nucleotide sharing. TCRdb provides this immuneACCESS table in a form limited to in-frame rearrangements. Some clones are lacking; in checked studies, under half of them reflect an unresolved V gene, and why the rest are absent is not known. V and J calls and clone size come straight from that table; D and trimming were deduced from the DNA. The sample table contains over 150,000 clones; only one count was recorded for over 75% of them. The ten largest clones represent more than 1.5% of the sample.

The germline V gene yields ENHRY for CDR1 and SYGVKD for CDR2. From the cysteine up to the phenylalanine, the CDR3 has a length of 11 residues. Only CDR3 DNA is held: 33 bases, read in frame from base 1. V is clipped by 7 bases and J by 3 bases, and the sequence between their germline boundaries is 4 bases long. This receptor was obtained from a human donor in good health. The chain was built from TRBV10-3 and TRBJ1-3; too little of a D gene remains to name it. The source material was PBMCs. At the DNA level, the sequence is TGTGCCATCATCTATGGAAACACCATATATTTT. Its protein is CAIIYGNTIYF.